This T cell receptor (beta chain) appears in the sequencing data of a study of blood T cell repertoires in COVID-19 (dated by TCRdb to the early 2020s). Notes on the research overall: Samples covering the acute and convalescent phases of COVID-19 were provided by collaborators in the United States, Italy and Spain. The samples were drawn from the first 160 participants of the ongoing ImmuneRACE study and from 1,200 or so subjects provided by 6 global collaborators. The repertoires were released in a freely available public database intended as a resource for research on the immune response to SARS-CoV-2. Sample metadata almost always included a de-identified subject ID, COVID-19 status, age in years and sex. HLA class I and class II types, where available, came from metadata supplied by the sample provider rather than from assay-based typing. The prospective study material was composed of cDNA or gDNA derived from T cells, B-cell-depleted T cells, or PBMCs. Subjects who had been exposed to COVID-19, were actively infected with it, or had recovered from it provided the deeply sampled blood TCRbeta repertoires that made up the dataset.

With respect to this clone: Its antigen is not yet known. One base away there is no much larger clone; base qualities are not given.

On the study overall, not on this receptor specifically: The amount of clinical and demographic metadata varied by source and participant and was provided uncurated.

The collaborating institutions used their own protocols to collect whole blood in K2EDTA tubes. Collaborator samples were shipped for TCRbeta analysis as frozen whole blood, isolated PBMCs, or DNA extracted from either sample type. Sequences SGHRS (CDR1) and YFSETQ (CDR2) are obtained from the germline V gene. Spanning cysteine to phenylalanine, the CDR3 consists of 16 amino acids. Kept here is only the CDR3 DNA, which spans 48 bases and is read in frame from base 1. V is cut back by 4 bases and J by 5 bases, with 12 bases in the junction unmatched. TCRbeta CDR3 regions were amplified from genomic DNA by means of the immunoSEQ Assay, a bias-controlled multiplex PCR. Processing in the source paper ran as follows. The number of nucleated cells in each sample was estimated from the amplification of reference gene primers within the assay. To quantify the absolute abundance of each unique TCRbeta CDR3 rearrangement, sequence reads were collapsed and filtered. Productive Simpson clonality was computed per sample as the square root of Simpson's diversity index over productive rearrangements. TCRdb obtained this table from immuneACCESS and retained in-frame rearrangements with V and J assigned. These tables miss some clones; where compared with another copy, unresolved V genes account for less than half of the shortfall, and the remainder is unexplained. V and J calls and clone size come straight from that table; D and trimming were deduced from the DNA. This sample lists roughly 55,000 clones; around 87% were detected once. Clones ranked in the top ten supply about 7.2% of the sample.

Sequencing used peripheral blood. The chain is encoded by TRBV5-1 joined to TRBJ1-1, with TRBD1 identical over 9 junction bases. The clonotype comes from a man aged 60 to 69 with active or convalescent COVID-19. In nucleotides, the sequence is TGCGCCAGCAGCGTAGCACCGGGACAGGGAATTACTGAAGCTTTCTTT. Its product reads: CASSVAPGQGITEAFF.